This T cell receptor (beta chain) was recovered during a study of blood T cell repertoires in COVID-19. Study at large: COVID-19 samples, acute and convalescent, were from the United States, Italy and Spain.

V shed 0 bases and J 16 bases; nucleotides not matched to a gene: 14. This CDR3 contains 16 residues. Germline CDR1 is SGHTA and CDR2 is FQGTGA. Profiling relied on immunoSEQ multiplex PCR, and the TCRdb table lists in-frame clones only, not all of them. This table holds about 400,000 clones, roughly 91% found once. All enrollees were roughly 18 to 90 years old and from some 24 US areas. V is TRBV7-3 and J is TRBJ1-6; 8 nucleotides line up with TRBD1. This receptor was taken from a woman younger than 45 who had recovered from COVID-19. The sample taken for sequencing was PBMCs or T cells enriched from blood (not recorded which). The CDR3 loop is CASSLTGGQAARPLHF. Written as DNA, the CDR3 is TGTGCCAGCAGCTTAACGGGGGGACAGGCCGCGCGGCCGCTCCACTTT.